The next 2 T cell receptor beta chains were all read from a single sample in a study of shared clonotypes between healthy human individuals. TCRdb's copy holds only in-frame clones and misses some; the assay was immunoSEQ multiplex PCR. Of more than 2 million clones listed, 85% to 95% are singletons. Cells designated naive CD8 were CD45RO-negative and were positively selected for CCR7, with terminally differentiated effector memory CD45RA+ cells excluded. Sequenced: naive CD8+ T cells sorted from blood. These receptors came from a man between 18 and 29 years old in good health.

In this sample, this clone turned up once. The rearrangement uses TRBV6-6 and TRBJ2-7; 9 bases are a match to TRBD1. The CDR3 totals 16 residues. Losses at the gene ends were 4 bases for V and 3 bases for J; bases not matched to a gene: 10. Looked up from germline, CDR1 is MNHNY and CDR2 is SVGAGI (reference sequence). The CDR3 spells CASSLYTGGFLYEQYF. The CDR3 DNA sequence: TGTGCCAGCAGTTTATACACAGGGGGCTTCCTCTACGAGCAGTACTTC.

The chain recombines TRBV9 with TRBJ2-3, with 7 positions matching TRBD2. This CDR3 is built from 16 residues. J gave up 0 bases and V 2 bases, and 6 bases lay outside the gene matches. Germline assignment: CDR1 SGDLS and CDR2 YYNGEE. The CDR3 protein is CASSVGGISSTDTQYF. DNA of the CDR3: TGTGCCAGCAGCGTGGGGGGGATATCTAGCACAGATACGCAGTATTTT.